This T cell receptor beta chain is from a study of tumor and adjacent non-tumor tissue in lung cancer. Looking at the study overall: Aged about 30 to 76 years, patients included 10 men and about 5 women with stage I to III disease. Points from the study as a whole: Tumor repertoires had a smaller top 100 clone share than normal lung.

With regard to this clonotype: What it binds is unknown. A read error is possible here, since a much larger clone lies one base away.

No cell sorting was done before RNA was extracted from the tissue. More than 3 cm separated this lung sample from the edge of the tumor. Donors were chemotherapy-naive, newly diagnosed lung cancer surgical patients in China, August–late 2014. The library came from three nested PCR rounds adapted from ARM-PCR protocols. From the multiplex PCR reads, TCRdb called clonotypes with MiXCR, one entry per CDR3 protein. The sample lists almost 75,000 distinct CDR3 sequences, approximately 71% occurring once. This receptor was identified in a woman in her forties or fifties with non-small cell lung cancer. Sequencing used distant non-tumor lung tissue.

The CDR3 spells CASSLNSYGYTF. As DNA, the CDR3 is TGCGCCAGCAGCCTTAACAGCTATGGCTACACCTTC. The gene calls are TRBV10-2 and TRBJ1-2; unclear D gene. The CDR3 has 12 amino acids. Looked up from germline, CDR1 is WSHSY and CDR2 is SAAADI. Trimming cost V 6 bases and J 4 bases, with 9 bases left between them.